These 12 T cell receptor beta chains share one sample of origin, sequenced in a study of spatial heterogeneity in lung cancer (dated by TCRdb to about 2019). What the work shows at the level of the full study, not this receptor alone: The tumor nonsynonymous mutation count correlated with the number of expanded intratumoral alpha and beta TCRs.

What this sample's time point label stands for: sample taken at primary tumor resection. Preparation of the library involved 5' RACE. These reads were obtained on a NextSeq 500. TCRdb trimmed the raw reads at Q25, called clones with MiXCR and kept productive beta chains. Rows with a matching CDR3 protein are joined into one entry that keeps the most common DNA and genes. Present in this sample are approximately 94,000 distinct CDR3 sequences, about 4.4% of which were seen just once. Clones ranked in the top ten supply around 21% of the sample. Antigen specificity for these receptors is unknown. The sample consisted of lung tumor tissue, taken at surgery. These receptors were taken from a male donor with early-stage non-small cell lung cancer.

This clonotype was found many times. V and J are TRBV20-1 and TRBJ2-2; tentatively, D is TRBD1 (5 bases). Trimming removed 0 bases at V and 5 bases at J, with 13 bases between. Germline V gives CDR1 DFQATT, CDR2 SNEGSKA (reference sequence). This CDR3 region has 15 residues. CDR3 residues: CSARDAQGRTGELFF. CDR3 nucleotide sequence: TGCAGTGCTAGAGATGCCCAGGGTAGGACCGGGGAGCTGTTTTTT.

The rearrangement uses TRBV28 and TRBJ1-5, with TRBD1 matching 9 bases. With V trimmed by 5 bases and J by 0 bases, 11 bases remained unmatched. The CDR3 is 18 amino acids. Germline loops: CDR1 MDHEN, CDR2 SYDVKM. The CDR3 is CASSLFEDRGYSNQPQHF. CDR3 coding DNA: TGTGCCAGCAGTCTCTTCGAGGACAGGGGATATAGCAATCAGCCCCAGCATTTT.

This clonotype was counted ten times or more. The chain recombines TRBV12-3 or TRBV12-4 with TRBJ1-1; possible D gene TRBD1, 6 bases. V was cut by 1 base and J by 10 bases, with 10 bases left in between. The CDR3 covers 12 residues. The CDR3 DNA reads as TGTGCCAGCAGTTTAGTGGGGGGCGCAGCTTTCTTT. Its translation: CASSLVGGAAFF.

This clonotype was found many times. The CDR3 DNA follows: TGCGCCAGCAGCTTGTTAGACACCGACTATGGCTACACCTTC. It encodes CASSLLDTDYGYTF. This chain connects TRBV5-1 to TRBJ1-2; no reliable D call. The V gene lost 1 base and the J gene lost 3 bases, with 10 bases spanning the gap. The CDR3 is made up of 14 amino acids. Germline assignment: CDR1 SGHRS and CDR2 YFSETQ.

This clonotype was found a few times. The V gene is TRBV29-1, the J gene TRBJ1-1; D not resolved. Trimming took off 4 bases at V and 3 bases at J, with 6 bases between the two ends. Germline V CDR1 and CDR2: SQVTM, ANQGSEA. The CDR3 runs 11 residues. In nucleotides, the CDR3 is TGCAGCGTTGCCACACACACTGAAGCTTTCTTT. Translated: CSVATHTEAFF.

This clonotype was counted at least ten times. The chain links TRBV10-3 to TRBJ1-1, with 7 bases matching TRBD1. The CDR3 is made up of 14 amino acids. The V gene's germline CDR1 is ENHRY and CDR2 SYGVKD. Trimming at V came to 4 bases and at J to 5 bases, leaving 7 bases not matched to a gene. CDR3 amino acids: CAISATGVSTEAFF. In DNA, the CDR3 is TGTGCCATCAGTGCAACAGGGGTTTCGACTGAAGCTTTCTTT.

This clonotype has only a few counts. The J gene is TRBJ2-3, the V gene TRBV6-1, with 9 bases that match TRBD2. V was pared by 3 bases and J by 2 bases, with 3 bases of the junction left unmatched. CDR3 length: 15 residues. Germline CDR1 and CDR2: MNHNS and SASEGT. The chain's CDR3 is CASSEGGRDTDTQYF. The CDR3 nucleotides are TGTGCCAGCAGTGAGGGCGGGAGGGACACAGATACGCAGTATTTT.

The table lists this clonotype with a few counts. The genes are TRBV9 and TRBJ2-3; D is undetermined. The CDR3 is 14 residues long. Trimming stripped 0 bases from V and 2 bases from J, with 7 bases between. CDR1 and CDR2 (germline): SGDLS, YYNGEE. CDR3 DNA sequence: TGTGCCAGCAGCGTAGGGGCCGACACAGATACGCAGTATTTT. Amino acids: CASSVGADTDTQYF.

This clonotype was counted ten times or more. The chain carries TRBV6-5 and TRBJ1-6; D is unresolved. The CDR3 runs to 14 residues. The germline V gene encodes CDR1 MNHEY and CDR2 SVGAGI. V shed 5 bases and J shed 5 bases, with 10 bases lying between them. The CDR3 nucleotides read TGTGCCAGCAGTCCAAGGGTGGATAATTCACCCCTCCACTTT. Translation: CASSPRVDNSPLHF.

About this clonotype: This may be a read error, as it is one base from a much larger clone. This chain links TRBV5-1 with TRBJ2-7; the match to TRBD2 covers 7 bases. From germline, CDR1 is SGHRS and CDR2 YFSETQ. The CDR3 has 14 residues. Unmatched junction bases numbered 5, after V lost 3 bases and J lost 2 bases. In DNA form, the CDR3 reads TGCGCCAGCAGCTCGGGAGGCATCGCCTACGAGCAGTACTTC. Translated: CASSSGGIAYEQYF.

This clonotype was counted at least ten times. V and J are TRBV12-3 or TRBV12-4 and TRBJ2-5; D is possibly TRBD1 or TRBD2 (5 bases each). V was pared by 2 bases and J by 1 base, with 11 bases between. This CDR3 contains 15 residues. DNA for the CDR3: TGTGCCAGCAGTTTACGATGGGGGTTCCAAGAGACCCAGTACTTC. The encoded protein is CASSLRWGFQETQYF.

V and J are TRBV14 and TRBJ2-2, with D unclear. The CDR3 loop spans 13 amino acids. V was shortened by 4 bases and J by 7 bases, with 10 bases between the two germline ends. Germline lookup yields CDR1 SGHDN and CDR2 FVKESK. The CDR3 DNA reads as TGTGCCAGCAGCCCTAGTTTGGGCGGGGAGCTGTTTTTT. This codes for CASSPSLGGELFF.